Here is one TCR beta chain with its context. Its target antigen remains unknown. No base-level quality is on record; no much larger clone is a single base apart. From a lookup of the germline V gene, CDR1 and CDR2 are MGHRA and YSYEKL. The cysteine opens and the phenylalanine closes a CDR3 of 16 amino acids. Of the read, only the CDR3 DNA is kept; its 48 bases are in frame from base 1. Trimming leaves V shorter by 0 bases and J shorter by 10 bases, with the junction holding 7 bases beyond the gene matches. This sample is drawn from a study of blood T cell repertoires in COVID-19 (dated by TCRdb to the early 2020s). About the study as a whole: The collaborator samples originated in the United States, Italy and Spain and spanned the acute and convalescent phases of COVID-19. The prospective study material was composed of cDNA or gDNA derived from T cells, B-cell-depleted T cells, or PBMCs. The dataset comprised deeply sampled blood TCRbeta repertoires from subjects exposed to, actively infected with, or recovered from COVID-19. The repertoires were released in a freely available public database intended as a resource for research on the immune response to SARS-CoV-2. The samples were drawn from the first 160 participants of the ongoing ImmuneRACE study and from roughly 1,300 subjects provided by 6 global collaborators. Nearly every sample came with metadata listing a de-identified subject ID, COVID-19 status, age in years and sex. Where available, HLA class I and class II types were obtained from metadata supplied by the sample provider rather than from assay-based typing. What the authors observed across the whole study: How much clinical and demographic metadata was included differed by source and by participant, and the metadata was provided uncurated.

TCRbeta CDR3 regions were amplified from genomic DNA using the immunoSEQ Assay, a bias-controlled multiplex PCR. In the source study's methods: The number of nucleated cells in each sample was estimated by amplification of reference gene primers within the assay. To quantify the absolute abundance of each unique TCRbeta CDR3 rearrangement, sequence reads were collapsed and filtered. For each sample, productive Simpson clonality was calculated by taking the square root of Simpson's diversity index across productive rearrangements. TCRdb carries this immuneACCESS record with in-frame sequences only. Its versions omit some clonotypes, under half of them owing to an unresolved V gene in the studies checked, with the rest unexplained. That table is the source of V, J and clone size, and D and trimming were worked out from the DNA. The sample includes more than 75,000 clones, with more than 75% observed a single time. Around 4.5% of the sample comes from the top ten.

Each collaborating institution followed its own protocols to collect whole blood in K2EDTA tubes. For TCRbeta analysis, collaborator samples were shipped as frozen whole blood, as isolated PBMCs, or as DNA extracted from either sample type. The sequenced sample was peripheral blood. The receptor's source is a woman aged 80 or over with active COVID-19. The chain employs TRBV4-1 and TRBJ2-1; 12 bases in between match TRBD2. The nucleotides are TGCGCCAGCAGCCAAGATAGGCTAGCGGGAGGGGAGGAGCAGTTCTTC. The translation is CASSQDRLAGGEEQFF.